These 11 T cell receptor beta chains were sequenced from one sample in a study of blood T cells in healthy people across ages. Primers used in a second PCR of roughly 7 to 11 cycles were a sample-barcoded 5' primer and a J-beta primer mix. TCRdb recomputed calls from the 5' RACE reads with MiXCR, one row per CDR3 protein. Here the sample spans 850,000 to 1,100,000 distinct CDR3 sequences, around two fifths being singletons. What was sequenced was blood. Source of these receptors: a man aged 18-30 years in good health.

The chain links TRBV3-1 to TRBJ2-3, with D possibly TRBD1 on 6 matching bases. V was clipped by 2 bases and J by 3 bases, with 9 bases between them. Germline CDR1 and CDR2: LGHDT and YNNKEL (reference sequence). The CDR3 spans 14 residues. DNA for the CDR3: TGTGCCAGCAGCCAACAGGGGTTGACAGATACGCAGTATTTT. Translation: CASSQQGLTDTQYF.

The chain carries TRBV6-6 and TRBJ1-1, with D maybe TRBD1 (6 bases). Germline V gives CDR1 MNHNY, CDR2 SVGAGI (reference sequence). There are 15 residues in the CDR3. Trimming shortened V by 0 bases and J by 4 bases, and 12 bases separated the two germline ends. The CDR3 DNA reads as TGTGCCAGCAGTTACTCGCCGGGGGCGGTCACTGAAGCTTTCTTT. This translates into CASSYSPGAVTEAFF.

In nucleotides, the CDR3 is TGTGCCAGCAGCCCGCACCCCGGGGAGCTGTTTTTT. Translating gives CASSPHPGELFF. V and J are TRBV6-5 and TRBJ2-2, with D uncertain. The germline V and J ends were trimmed by 6 bases and 6 bases, with 8 bases remaining between them. This CDR3 comprises 12 residues. Germline V gene data show CDR1 as MNHEY and CDR2 as SVGAGI.

The chain uses TRBV20-1 and TRBJ2-2, with D tentatively TRBD1 (6 bases). Looked up from germline, CDR1 is DFQATT and CDR2 is SNEGSKA (reference sequence). The V end was cut by 3 bases, the J end by 4 bases, with 18 bases between. The length of the CDR3 is 16 residues. The CDR3: CSARAPGHRSTGELFF. DNA for the CDR3: TGCAGTGCTAGGGCTCCGGGACACCGGTCCACCGGGGAGCTGTTTTTT.

The chain recombines TRBV12-3 or TRBV12-4 with TRBJ1-5; 7 bases agree with TRBD1. The CDR3 spans 13 residues. J was trimmed by 5 bases and V by 8 bases; bases with no gene match: 6. CDR3 sequence: CASHRGQYQPQHF. The CDR3 bases are TGTGCCAGCCACAGGGGCCAATATCAGCCCCAGCATTTT.

This clonotype was found a few times. The CDR3 DNA is TGTGCCAGCTCACCAAGTAGCCCATCCATGCGCGTTGAGCAGTTCTTC. Amino acid sequence: CASSPSSPSMRVEQFF. The rearrangement uses TRBV18 and TRBJ2-1; D remains ambiguous. Per germline, CDR1 KGHSH and CDR2 LQKENI. V lost 2 bases, J lost 9 bases, and 20 bases lay in between. The CDR3 covers 16 residues.

The table lists this clonotype with a few counts. The chain couples TRBV6-2 or TRBV6-3 to TRBJ2-1; maybe TRBD2 (6 bases). V lost 8 bases, J lost 1 base, and 15 bases lay in between. CDR1 and CDR2 from the germline V gene are MNHEY and SVGEGT. CDR3 length: 15 residues. CDR3 DNA: TGTGCCAGCGGGGGGAATCCCCCATCCTACAATGAGCAGTTCTTC. Translated: CASGGNPPSYNEQFF.

About this clonotype: Mismatch with germline at one junction end may stem from a read error. V is TRBV4-3 and J is TRBJ2-1; TRBD2 matches at 7 bases. The CDR3 spans 15 residues. Per germline, CDR1 LGHNA and CDR2 YSLEER. The CDR3 nucleotides read TGCGCCAGCGGCCAGGGAGGGAACTCCTACAATGAGCAGTTCTTC. It specifies CASGQGGNSYNEQFF.

This chain joins TRBV20-1 and TRBJ2-1; 8 bases align to TRBD2. This CDR3 is built from 14 residues. V was clipped by 6 bases and J by 0 bases; unmatched bases: 4. Germline loops: CDR1 DFQATT, CDR2 SNEGSKA (reference sequence). The CDR3 spells CSAQRGTSYNEQFF. CDR3 in DNA: TGCAGTGCCCAGCGGGGGACCTCCTACAATGAGCAGTTCTTC.

The chain couples TRBV4-2 to TRBJ1-4, with 8 positions matching TRBD1. The germline CDR1 and CDR2 sequences are LGHNA and YNFKEQ. The CDR3 is 15 residues long. The V segment lost 1 base and the J segment 6 bases; nucleotides outside the gene matches: 4. CDR3 residues: CASSQVDRGDEKLFF. The CDR3 DNA sequence: TGTGCCAGCAGCCAAGTCGACAGGGGCGATGAAAAACTGTTTTTT.

V is TRBV20-1 and J is TRBJ2-5; tentative D call: TRBD1 (6 bases). The CDR3 spans 17 residues. Germline V lookup: CDR1 DFQATT, CDR2 SNEGSKA (reference sequence). Trimming shortened V by 2 bases and J by 1 base, and 20 bases separated the two germline ends. The CDR3: CSARLHLGTKSQETQYF. CDR3 nucleotide sequence: TGCAGTGCTAGACTCCACCTCGGGACAAAGAGCCAAGAGACCCAGTACTTC.